The 4 T cell receptor beta chains below all came from one sample that was sequenced in a study of CD8 T cells in Susac syndrome. Reverse transcription used roughly 0.5 to 1 ug RNA and random hexamers. Each CDR3 protein gets one entry after TCRdb re-called the immunoSEQ multiplex PCR reads with MiXCR. The sample contains about 150,000 distinct CDR3 sequences, 95% to 96% of which appear only once. Input material: CD8+ T cells from PBMCs. Source of these receptors: a human donor with multiple sclerosis.

The rearrangement links TRBV5-1 to TRBJ2-5, with 8 bases fitting TRBD2. The CDR3 is made up of 16 amino acids. Germline lookup yields CDR1 SGHRS and CDR2 YFSETQ. With V trimmed by 2 bases and J by 7 bases, 13 bases remained unmatched. CDR3 loop: CASSFVVTGLDVTQYF. In nucleotides, the CDR3 is TGCGCCAGCAGCTTCGTGGTGACGGGACTAGATGTGACCCAGTACTTC.

This sequence joins TRBV7-9 and TRBJ1-5, with D unclear. Germline CDR1 SEHNR, CDR2 FQNEAQ (reference sequence). V shed 7 bases and J shed 2 bases, with 15 bases lying between them. The length of the CDR3 is 15 residues. CDR3 protein: CASTNTLSGNQPQHF. The CDR3 DNA follows: TGTGCCAGCACAAACACCCTGAGCGGCAATCAGCCCCAGCATTTT.

The chain is built from TRBV5-6 and TRBJ2-1, with 8 bases matching TRBD2. The CDR3 has 14 amino acids. From germline, CDR1 is SGHDT and CDR2 YYEEEE. The ends lost 2 bases at V and 7 bases at J; junction bases unmatched: 5. The CDR3 spells CASSFPGTSNEQFF. The CDR3 nucleotides are TGTGCCAGCAGCTTCCCCGGGACTAGTAATGAGCAGTTCTTC.

This rearrangement joins TRBV13 to TRBJ1-2; TRBD1 matches at 7 bases. Trimming at V came to 5 bases and at J to 3 bases, leaving 3 bases not matched to a gene. The germline gives CDR1 PRHDT, CDR2 FYEKMQ (reference sequence). The CDR3 runs to 13 residues. CDR3 in DNA: TGTGCCAGCAGCGAGGGACAGTACTATGGCTACACCTTC. Translating gives CASSEGQYYGYTF.